This entry lists 27 T cell receptor beta chains sequenced from one sample in a study of shared clonotypes between healthy human individuals. Sequenced by immunoSEQ multiplex PCR; TCRdb stores in-frame clones only, minus some. Among more than 2 million clones listed, 85% to 95% were seen once. The sequencing sample was made of naive CD4+ T cells sorted from blood. The subset was: CD45RA+ positively selected. These receptors came from a man aged 18 to 30 in good health.

The V and J genes are TRBV5-6 and TRBJ1-4, with 9 bases lining up with TRBD1. Trimming removed 2 bases from V and 0 bases from J; junction bases left unmatched: 5. CDR3 length equals 17 residues. Germline V lookup: CDR1 SGHDT, CDR2 YYEEEE. The DNA of the CDR3 is TGTGCCAGCAGCTTCCGACAGGGGGATTCAACTAATGAAAAACTGTTTTTT. Protein: CASSFRQGDSTNEKLFF.

Concerning this clone: Other DNA sequences within the sample encode an identical CDR3. This chain uses TRBV7-3 with TRBJ1-2; 8 bases are a match to TRBD1. With 8 bases clipped from V and 7 bases from J, the junction kept 6 bases outside the gene matches. Looked up from germline, CDR1 is SGHTA and CDR2 is FQGTGA. CDR3 length equals 12 residues. Written as DNA, the CDR3 is TGTGCCAGCTCTTTGGACAGGGTTGGCTACACCTTC. Amino acids: CASSLDRVGYTF.

This sequence joins TRBV5-4 and TRBJ2-2, with 12 bases that match TRBD2. Trimming cost V 1 base and J 4 bases; bases outside gene matches: 5. The germline V gene encodes CDR1 SGHNT and CDR2 YYREEE (reference sequence). This CDR3 region has 17 residues. In nucleotides, the CDR3 is TGTGCCAGCAGCTTGACTAGCGGGGGGCGAGGCACCGGGGAGCTGTTTTTT. As protein: CASSLTSGGRGTGELFF.

This rearrangement joins TRBV7-9 to TRBJ2-7, with 9 bases lining up with TRBD2. Per the germline V gene, CDR1 is SEHNR and CDR2 is FQNEAQ (reference sequence). The CDR3 runs to 15 residues. V lost 3 bases to trimming and J lost 5 bases; unmatched junction nucleotides: 8. CDR3 coding DNA: TGTGCCAGCAGCTTCTTAGCGGGAGTGGCGAACGAGCAGTACTTC. Protein product: CASSFLAGVANEQYF.

The chain has TRBV30 and TRBJ1-3, with D tentatively TRBD1 (5 bases). There are 14 residues in the CDR3. Per the germline V gene, CDR1 is GTSNPN and CDR2 is SVGIG (reference sequence). The V and J ends lost 2 bases and 2 bases respectively, with 10 bases between them. The CDR3 nucleotides are TGTGCCTGGAGTTCGGGGGTTACTGGAAACACCATATATTTT. Residues: CAWSSGVTGNTIYF.

The chain recombines TRBV5-1 with TRBJ2-5; D may be TRBD2 (7 bases). V lost 1 base, J lost 7 bases, and 11 bases lay in between. This CDR3 region has 13 residues. The germline gives CDR1 SGHRS, CDR2 YFSETQ. CDR3 sequence reads: CASSLYREGTQYF. The CDR3 DNA follows: TGCGCCAGCAGCTTGTACAGGGAGGGGACCCAGTACTTC. Supplemented by reference TRBV5-1 and TRBJ2-5, the full variable domain reads KAGVTQTPRYLIKTRGQQVTLSCSPISGHRSVSWYQQTPGQGLQFLFEYFSETQRNKGNFPGRFSGRQFSNSRSEMNVSTLELGDSALYLCASSLYREGTQYFGPGTRLLVL.

On this clone: Other DNA sequences within the sample encode an identical CDR3. The chain has TRBV7-9 and TRBJ2-7; D gene unclear. V lost 1 base, J lost 6 bases, and 7 bases lay in between. The CDR3 spans 12 residues. Germline assignment: CDR1 SEHNR and CDR2 FQNEAQ (reference sequence). The CDR3 here is CASSLGVREQYF. For the CDR3, the DNA is TGTGCCAGCAGCTTAGGGGTTCGCGAGCAGTACTTC.

On this clone itself: At the DNA level, this CDR3 is encoded by other sequences in the same sample as well. The chain joins TRBV9 to TRBJ2-3; D is uncertain. Between the trimmed V and J ends, which lost 0 bases and 1 base, there was a span of 6 bases. The CDR3 spans 14 residues. CDR1 SGDLS and CDR2 YYNGEE come from the germline V gene. CDR3 DNA sequence: TGTGCCAGCAGCGTAGCGGTCGGCACAGATACGCAGTATTTT. Its protein is CASSVAVGTDTQYF.

The V gene is TRBV6-5, the J gene TRBJ1-3; no clear D gene. The CDR3 contains 14 residues. Germline CDR1 is MNHEY and CDR2 is SVGAGI. Trimming cost V 0 bases and J 4 bases, with 7 bases left between them. The CDR3 sequence is CASSYSQLGNTIYF. CDR3 nucleotide sequence: TGTGCCAGCAGTTACTCCCAGTTGGGAAACACCATATATTTT.

This clone was counted a single time. V and J are TRBV30 and TRBJ2-1, with D possibly TRBD2 on 6 matching bases. V lost 3 bases and J 14 bases, leaving 14 bases between the germline ends. Germline-derived CDR1 and CDR2 are GTSNPN and SVGIG (reference sequence). This CDR3 region has 11 residues. CDR3 region: CAWRDAGKEFF. The CDR3 coding sequence is TGTGCCTGGAGAGACGCGGGAAAGGAGTTCTTC.

The rearrangement uses TRBV27 and TRBJ2-3, with 7 nucleotides matching TRBD1. The CDR3 is made up of 15 amino acids. Germline CDR1 and CDR2: MNHEY and SMNVEV (reference sequence). V lost 6 bases and J lost 2; bases outside the gene matches: 8. CDR3 coding DNA: TGTGCCAGCAGCACAAACAGGGGTGACACAGATACGCAGTATTTT. Amino acid sequence: CASSTNRGDTDTQYF.

This clone was recorded once. The chain is built from TRBV6-4 and TRBJ2-1, with 9 bases fitting TRBD1. Per the germline V gene, CDR1 is MRHNA and CDR2 is SNTAGT. The V and J ends lost 5 bases and 9 bases, in that order; junction bases with no gene match: 8. This CDR3 contains 14 residues. For the CDR3, the DNA is TGTGCCAGCAGTACACAGGGGGCAAGCAGTGAGCAGTTCTTC. Protein sequence: CASSTQGASSEQFF.

This clone came up a few times. The rearrangement joins TRBV23-1 to TRBJ1-4; TRBD1 is a possible D gene (5 bases). TRBV23-1 is reported as an ORF; its role is uncertain. Trimming left V 4 bases short and J 0 bases short, with 9 bases between. CDR3 length: 15 residues. CDR3 in amino acids: CASSLPGATNEKLFF. The DNA for the CDR3 is TGCGCCAGCAGTCTACCGGGGGCAACTAATGAAAAACTGTTTTTT.

The chain recombines TRBV5-1 with TRBJ2-7; tentatively, D is TRBD2 (6 bases). V was cut by 4 bases and J by 6 bases, with 14 bases left in between. This CDR3 is 13 amino acids long. Germline CDR1 reads SGHRS; CDR2 reads YFSETQ. CDR3 nucleotide sequence: TGCGCCAGCAGCCTCGAGGGAGGTTCCGAGCAGTACTTC. This encodes CASSLEGGSEQYF.

This clone appeared once. V is TRBV10-3 and J is TRBJ1-1; 8 nucleotides align to TRBD1. Germline V gene sequence: CDR1 ENHRY, CDR2 SYGVKD. This CDR3 region has 12 residues. Trimming took 6 bases from V and 5 from J; bases not matched to a gene: 2. CDR3 sequence (DNA): TGTGCCATCAGGAGGACAGGGACTGAAGCTTTCTTT. This translates into CAIRRTGTEAFF.

The chain is built from TRBV5-1 and TRBJ2-1; 12 positions match TRBD2. Germline-derived CDR1 and CDR2 are SGHRS and YFSETQ. V gave up 4 bases and J gave up 10 bases; unmatched junction bases: 9. There are 15 residues in the CDR3. The CDR3 loop reads CASSQGLAGPREQFF. As DNA, the CDR3 is TGCGCCAGCAGCCAGGGACTAGCGGGCCCCAGGGAGCAGTTCTTC. Full variable domain (missing parts from reference TRBV5-1 and TRBJ2-1): KAGVTQTPRYLIKTRGQQVTLSCSPISGHRSVSWYQQTPGQGLQFLFEYFSETQRNKGNFPGRFSGRQFSNSRSEMNVSTLELGDSALYLCASSQGLAGPREQFFGPGTRLTVL.

CDR3 DNA sequence: TGTGCCACCAGCAGAGATCAGGCCCAGCCCCAGCATTTT. This gives the protein CATSRDQAQPQHF. V usage is TRBV15 and J usage is TRBJ1-5; D remains ambiguous. Germline-derived CDR1 and CDR2 are LNHNV and YYDKDF (reference sequence). The CDR3 loop spans 13 amino acids. The V end lost 0 bases, the J end lost 7 bases, and 7 bases lay between the germline ends.

V gene TRBV2 combines with J gene TRBJ2-5; no definite D call. The germline V and J ends were trimmed by 10 bases and 5 bases, with 14 bases remaining between them. CDR1 and CDR2 (germline): SNHLY, FYNNEI. CDR3 length: 12 residues. The CDR3 DNA sequence: TGTGCCACCCTGATATCTGGGGAGACCCAGTACTTC. It is translated as CATLISGETQYF.

In the case of this clone: This CDR3 is also generated by other DNA sequences in the sample. The CDR3 DNA is TGCAGTGCGTGGGGCAATGAGCAGTTCTTC. It yields the protein CSAWGNEQFF. V gene TRBV20-1 combines with J gene TRBJ2-1; D is undetermined. Trimming cost V 6 bases and J 6 bases, with 6 bases left between them. The CDR3 has 10 amino acids. In germline, CDR1 is DFQATT, CDR2 SNEGSKA (reference sequence).

The CDR3: CASSLAAGGEVGANVLTF. The DNA for the CDR3 is TGTGCCAGCTCCCTCGCGGCGGGCGGTGAAGTTGGGGCCAACGTCCTGACTTTC. The chain joins TRBV18 to TRBJ2-6, with TRBD2 as a possible D gene (5 bases). Per the germline V gene, CDR1 is KGHSH and CDR2 is LQKENI. The V gene lost 6 bases and the J gene lost 3 bases, with 21 bases spanning the gap. The CDR3 extends over 18 amino acids.

CDR3 nucleotide sequence: TGTGCCTGGAGCATGGGACTAGCGGGAAAGAATGAGCAGTTCTTC. Its protein product is CAWSMGLAGKNEQFF. The J gene is TRBJ2-1, the V gene TRBV30; 13 nucleotides match TRBD2. In germline, CDR1 is GTSNPN, CDR2 SVGIG (reference sequence). The CDR3 is 15 residues long. Unmatched junction bases numbered 6, after V lost 3 bases and J lost 7 bases.

The rearrangement uses TRBV28 and TRBJ1-2, with a weak D call TRBD1 (5 bases). This CDR3 spans 13 amino acids. The V gene's germline CDR1 is MDHEN and CDR2 SYDVKM. Trimming cost V 4 bases and J 4 bases, with 10 bases left between them. The CDR3 sequence: CASSSSGRYGYTF. CDR3 in DNA: TGTGCCAGCAGTTCGTCGGGACGCTATGGCTACACCTTC.

The genes are TRBV19 and TRBJ2-5; D is possibly TRBD1 (5 bases). The CDR3 spans 14 residues. In germline, CDR1 is LNHDA, CDR2 SQIVND (reference sequence). Trimming shortened V by 4 bases and J by 4 bases, and 13 bases separated the two germline ends. The CDR3 spells CASSTRQSGETQYF. The DNA of the CDR3 is TGTGCCAGTAGTACCCGACAGTCGGGAGAGACCCAGTACTTC.

The rearrangement uses TRBV7-9 and TRBJ1-1, with a tentative D call TRBD1 (6 bases). This CDR3 comprises 15 residues. Germline CDR1 and CDR2: SEHNR and FQNEAQ (reference sequence). Deletions cut 7 bases from V and 7 bases from J, with 22 bases between. The CDR3 loop is CASTWQGTFDNEAFF. The CDR3 DNA is TGTGCCAGCACTTGGCAGGGGACTTTTGACAATGAAGCTTTCTTT.

Turning to this clone: This could be a read error, since a much larger clone is one nucleotide away. The chain recombines TRBV7-2 with TRBJ2-7; the D is unclear. This CDR3 is 12 amino acids long. V lost 5 bases to trimming and J lost 0 bases, with 5 bases between them. The germline CDR1 and CDR2 sequences are SGHTA and FQGNSA. CDR3 DNA sequence: TGTGCCAGCAGCGTCAACTCCTACGAGCAGTACTTC. Amino acids: CASSVNSYEQYF.

This clone was recorded once. V and J are TRBV5-4 and TRBJ1-6; TRBD1 matches at 7 bases. Germline trimming cut 1 base from V and 8 bases from J; bases unmatched to any gene: 9. Germline CDR1 is SGHNT and CDR2 is YYREEE (reference sequence). This CDR3 region has 16 residues. CDR3 in DNA: TGTGCCAGCAGCTTGTCGTCAGGGGGGACGTATTCACCCCTCCACTTT. Its protein is CASSLSSGGTYSPLHF.

Here the CDR3 reads CASSASGGGTQYF. The CDR3 coding sequence is TGCGCCAGCAGCGCGTCAGGGGGTGGGACCCAGTACTTC. V and J are TRBV5-1 and TRBJ2-5, with 7 bases identical to TRBD1. The CDR3 covers 13 residues. The ends lost 4 bases at V and 7 bases at J; junction bases unmatched: 7. CDR1 and CDR2 from the germline V gene are SGHRS and YFSETQ.